A selection of T cell receptor beta chains follows, all from one sample in a study of blood T cell repertoires in COVID-19. Profiled with immunoSEQ multiplex PCR; TCRdb holds only in-frame clones, not every one. The sample carries approximately 210,000 clones, more than 75% recorded once. The specimen sequenced was peripheral blood. Receptors originate from a man aged 45-65 years with COVID-19, enrolled during active disease. Each CDR3 is given with its conserved first and last residue. Each record gives: clone size, V gene, D gene, J gene, CDR3 protein, CDR3 DNA. The D gene is left open where the match is weak. Only some rows state a clone size, as once, few, many or a class for expanded clones.

NA	TRBV9	TRBD2	TRBJ2-5	CASSVGLAGGKEQETQYF	TGTGCCAGCAGCGTAGGGCTAGCGGGGGGGAAGGAACAAGAGACCCAGTACTTC
NA	TRBV28	NA	TRBJ2-7	CASRQGGARDEQYF	TGTGCCAGCAGACAAGGGGGGGCCCGCGACGAGCAGTACTTC
NA	TRBV5-1	TRBD1	TRBJ1-1	CASSTGQGATEAFF	TGCGCCAGCAGCACGGGACAGGGGGCCACTGAAGCTTTCTTT
NA	TRBV3-1/TRBV3-2	NA	TRBJ1-6	CASSLATRQNSPLHF	TGTGCCAGCAGCCTTGCCACGAGGCAGAATTCACCCCTCCACTTT
once	TRBV11-2	TRBD1	TRBJ1-6	CASSAEQGNNSPLHF	TGTGCCAGCAGCGCAGAACAGGGGAATAATTCACCCCTCCACTTT
NA	TRBV12-3/TRBV12-4	NA	TRBJ2-5	CASSLAGAETQYF	TGTGCCAGCAGTTTGGCAGGGGCTGAGACCCAGTACTTC
once	TRBV27	TRBD2	TRBJ2-1	CASSGGRGTSGRLWNEQFF	TGTGCCAGCAGTGGAGGGCGAGGGACTAGCGGGAGGTTATGGAATGAGCAGTTCTTC
NA	TRBV9	TRBD1	TRBJ1-3	CASSVEQGAPGNTIYF	TGTGCCAGCAGCGTAGAGCAGGGGGCGCCCGGAAACACCATATATTTT
NA	TRBV7-6	NA	TRBJ1-5	CASSIQLDQPQHF	TGTGCCAGCAGCATCCAACTCGATCAGCCCCAGCATTTT
NA	TRBV30	TRBD2	TRBJ2-5	CAWKLAGLETQYF	TGTGCCTGGAAGCTAGCGGGGTTGGAGACCCAGTACTTC
NA	TRBV18	NA	TRBJ1-2	CASSPTGLYGYTF	TGTGCCAGCTCACCAACAGGACTATATGGCTACACCTTC
NA	TRBV9	NA	TRBJ1-1	CASSVGLGVMNTEAFF	TGTGCCAGCAGCGTAGGGTTAGGGGTCATGAACACTGAAGCTTTCTTT